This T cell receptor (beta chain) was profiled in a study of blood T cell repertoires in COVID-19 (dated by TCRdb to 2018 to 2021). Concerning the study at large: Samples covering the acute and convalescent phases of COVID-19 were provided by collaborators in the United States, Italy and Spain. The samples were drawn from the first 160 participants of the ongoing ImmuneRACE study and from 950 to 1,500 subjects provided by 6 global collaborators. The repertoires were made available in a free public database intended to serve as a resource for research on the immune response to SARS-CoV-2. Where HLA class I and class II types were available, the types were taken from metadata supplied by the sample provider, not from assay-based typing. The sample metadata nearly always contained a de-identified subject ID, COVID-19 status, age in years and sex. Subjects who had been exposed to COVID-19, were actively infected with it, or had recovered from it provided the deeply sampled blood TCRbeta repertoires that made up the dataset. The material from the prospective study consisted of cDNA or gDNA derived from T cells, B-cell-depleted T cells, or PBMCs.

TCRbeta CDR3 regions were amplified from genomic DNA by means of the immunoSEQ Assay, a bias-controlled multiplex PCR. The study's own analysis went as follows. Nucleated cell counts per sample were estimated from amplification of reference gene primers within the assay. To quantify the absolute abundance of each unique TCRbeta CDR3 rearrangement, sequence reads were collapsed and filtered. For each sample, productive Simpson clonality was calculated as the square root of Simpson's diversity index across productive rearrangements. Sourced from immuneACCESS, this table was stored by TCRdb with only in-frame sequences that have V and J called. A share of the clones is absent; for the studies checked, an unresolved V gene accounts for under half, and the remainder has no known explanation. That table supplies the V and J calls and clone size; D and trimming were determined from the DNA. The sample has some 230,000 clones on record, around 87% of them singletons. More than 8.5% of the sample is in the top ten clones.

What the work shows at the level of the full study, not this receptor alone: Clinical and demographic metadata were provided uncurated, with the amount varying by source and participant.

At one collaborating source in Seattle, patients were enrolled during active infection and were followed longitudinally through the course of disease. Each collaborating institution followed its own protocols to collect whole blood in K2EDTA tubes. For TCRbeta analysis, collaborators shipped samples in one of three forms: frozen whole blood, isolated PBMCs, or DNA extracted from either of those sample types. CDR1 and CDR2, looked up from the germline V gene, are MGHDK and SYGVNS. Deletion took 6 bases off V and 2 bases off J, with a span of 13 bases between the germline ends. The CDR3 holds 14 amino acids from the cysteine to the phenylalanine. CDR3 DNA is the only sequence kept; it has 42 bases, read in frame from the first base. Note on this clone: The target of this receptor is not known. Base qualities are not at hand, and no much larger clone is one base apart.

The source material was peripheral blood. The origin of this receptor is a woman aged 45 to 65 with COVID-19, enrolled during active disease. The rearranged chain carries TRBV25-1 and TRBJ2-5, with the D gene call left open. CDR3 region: CASSVVGLQETQYF. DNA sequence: TGTGCCAGCAGCGTTGTTGGGCTACAAGAGACCCAGTACTTC.